This T cell receptor (beta chain) derives from a study of cytomegalovirus exposure and HLA in healthy donors. Study observations and caveats: Another analysis was done later, and it associated around 17,000 TCR beta sequences with HLA alleles at 0.05 false discovery rate. In terms of immune exposure information, only CMV serostatus was available. A link between a missense DCLRE1C variant and TCR beta V- and J-gene trimming emerged from a later analysis.

CDR3 length: 14 residues. Trimming removed 4 bases from V and 6 bases from J, with 14 bases in between. Germline assignment: CDR1 SGHDN and CDR2 FVKESK. Both 60 Vbeta primers and 13 Jbeta primers went into the PCR. Clones were sequenced by immunoSEQ multiplex PCR, and TCRdb holds only the in-frame ones, with some missing. The sample holds approximately 160,000 clones, just under 85% seen once. Concerning this clone itself: Its antigen is unidentified.

Input material: PBMCs. The sequence derives from a girl under 18 in good health and CMV-seropositive. The chain combines TRBV14 with TRBJ2-3, with a possible D match to TRBD2 (5 bases). This CDR3 is CASSPTGKGDTQYF. The CDR3 bases are TGTGCCAGCAGCCCTACGGGGAAAGGGGATACGCAGTATTTT.